What follows are 3 T cell receptor beta chains derived from one specimen sequenced in a study of OX40 agonist ivuxolimab in advanced cancers. Receptors were amplified or captured by the immunoSEQ multiplex PCR assay. Not all clones reach the TCRdb copy of this immuneACCESS table, which keeps in-frame sequences only. Checked studies attribute under half of the gap to unresolved V genes and leave the rest unexplained. This sample comprises around 53,000 clones, about 85% of them detected only once. Jointly, the top ten make up around 21% of the sample. This specimen consisted of CD4+ or CD8+ T cells sorted from blood, obtained in a trial of the OX40 agonist ivuxolimab. The receptor set was obtained from an adult with an advanced solid tumor such as melanoma, head and neck, liver or kidney cancer.

CDR3 in amino acids: CASLIKGAGNTIYF. The CDR3 DNA is TGTGCAAGTCTCATCAAGGGGGCTGGAAACACCATATATTTT. V gene TRBV12-2 combines with J gene TRBJ1-3; the tabulated D call, TRBD1, remains unverified against the DNA. TRBV12-2 is described as a pseudogene. The CDR3 is 14 residues long.

This chain uses TRBV4-1 with TRBJ1-1; 8 bases align to TRBD1. CDR1 is MGHRA and CDR2 is YSYEKL in the germline V gene. The CDR3 extends over 13 amino acids. The J segment lost 6 bases and the V segment lost 5 bases, leaving 5 bases of the junction unmatched. The chain's CDR3 is CASSKLQGAEAFF. CDR3 sequence (DNA): TGCGCCAGCAGCAAACTACAGGGGGCTGAAGCTTTCTTT.

The rearrangement uses TRBV7-2 and TRBJ2-1; D call uncertain. The germline V and J ends were trimmed by 6 bases and 6 bases, with 12 bases remaining between them. The germline V gene encodes CDR1 SGHTA and CDR2 FQGNSA. CDR3 size: 13 residues. As DNA, the CDR3 is TGTGCCAGCAGTTACTTCGAACCCAATGAGCAGTTCTTC. This encodes CASSYFEPNEQFF.